This T cell receptor (beta chain) was sequenced during a study of STAT5B mutations in CD4+ large granular lymphocyte leukemia. Across the study: Among healthy controls, a particular HLA allele went with more CDR3 'QG' motifs. Findings of the study overall: Higher CD4+ than CD8+ T-LGLL clonality might reflect small sample size.

CDR1 and CDR2 (germline): SNHLY, FYNNEI. This CDR3 is 15 amino acids long. J was trimmed by 7 bases and V by 7 bases; bases with no gene match: 10. In the case of this clone: The antigen is not known.

In the original workflow: Lowest detectable productive clonotype frequency was 2.59 x 10-5. Libraries were prepared by immunoSEQ multiplex PCR; TCRdb keeps only in-frame clonotypes and omits some of them. V, J and clone size were drawn from that table, and D and trimming were deduced from the DNA. The sample has more than 30,000 clones; around 90% are singletons. This TCR was sampled from a human donor in good health. This chain connects TRBV2 to TRBJ2-2; 9 positions match TRBD1. Sequences were obtained from CD4+ T cells from blood buffy coats. The chain's CDR3 is CASISGTGIGGELFF. DNA of the CDR3: TGTGCCAGCATCTCCGGGACAGGGATAGGCGGGGAGCTGTTTTTT.